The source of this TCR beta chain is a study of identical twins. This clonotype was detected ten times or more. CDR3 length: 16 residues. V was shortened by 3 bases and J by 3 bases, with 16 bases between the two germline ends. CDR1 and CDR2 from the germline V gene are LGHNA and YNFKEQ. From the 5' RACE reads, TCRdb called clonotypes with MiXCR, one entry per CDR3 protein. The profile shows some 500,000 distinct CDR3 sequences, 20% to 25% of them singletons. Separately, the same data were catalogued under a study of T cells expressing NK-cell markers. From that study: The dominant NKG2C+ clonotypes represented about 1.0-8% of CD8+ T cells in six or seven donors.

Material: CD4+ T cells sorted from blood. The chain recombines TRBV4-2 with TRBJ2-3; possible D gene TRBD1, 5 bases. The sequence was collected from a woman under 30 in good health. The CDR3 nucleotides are TGTGCCAGCAGCCAGACCCCCTGGGGCCCGACAGATACGCAGTATTTT. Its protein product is CASSQTPWGPTDTQYF.